This record covers a single TCR beta chain. The specificity of this receptor is unknown. No qualities accompany the bases; no much larger clone lies one base away. The same CDR3 also results from other DNA sequences found in this sample. The CDR3 regions of human TCRbeta chains were analyzed by immunosequencing. Per the authors' processing: TCRs in the repertoires were compared against a reference library of SARS-CoV-2-specific TCRs that had been generated with the MIRA antigen-specificity platform. Breadth was defined as the fraction of unique TCRs that were SARS-CoV-2-associated, and depth was defined as the fraction of total T cells that were SARS-CoV-2-associated. Using the MIRA data, each spike-specific TCR was assigned both to the spike region to which the TCR was reactive and to a CD4 or CD8 class. Log10-transformed breadth and depth values were compared by one-way ANOVA with Sidak's multiple comparisons tests. TCRdb's version of the immuneACCESS table is confined to in-frame rearrangements and falls short of the full clone set. An unresolved V gene accounts for under half of the shortfall where checked; the remainder is of unknown origin. The V and J calls and clone size come from that table; D and trimming were worked out from the DNA. In this sample the table shows under 85,000 clones, roughly nine tenths of which occur a single time. About 3.1% of the sample lies in the top ten.

The CDR3 has 12 amino acids, counting the end cysteine and phenylalanine. Of the read, only the CDR3 DNA is kept; its 36 bases are in frame from base 1. As encoded in the germline V gene, CDR1 is SGHRS while CDR2 is YFSETQ. V is trimmed back by 4 bases and J by 6 bases, and the junction contains 2 bases that no gene match accounts for. The source of the sample is a study of T cell responses to AZD1222 COVID-19 vaccine listed by TCRdb under 2021. With respect to the entire study: TCR sequencing covered some 240 trial participants: 200 to 210 given two doses of AZD1222 and some 25 given two doses of MenACWY control vaccine. Trial participants were enrolled by age into 18-55, 56-69 and 70-plus year subgroups, with around 140, 26 and 57 TCR-sequenced participants respectively. General conclusions and limits of the study: After two AZD1222 doses, both the breadth and the depth of spike-specific TCRs were significantly higher than at day 0 and than in MenACWY recipients. Nearly half of unique spike-specific TCRs reportedly recognized epitopes outside regions mutated in the B.1.351 and B.1.1.7 variants. In the small 56-69-year group, the increase in depth fell short of significance, most likely because of low power. Most participants were white British and females outnumbered males, and the authors suggested that clonal diversity may have been underestimated. CD4 TCRs associated with the vaccine covered the entire spike protein, and the dominant responses were in regions 160-218 and 743-854. Conclusions about previously exposed vaccinees are limited, since just five or six AZD1222 recipients were seropositive for SARS-CoV-2 at baseline. Because no day 14 peak-response samples were available, the repertoires could be characterized only after the peak T cell response.

The time point label for this specimen denotes: about 28 days (+/-7) after the second vaccine dose. AZD1222 recipients given second doses at about 4 weeks or at about 12 weeks were pooled, since spike-specific TCR depth and breadth were not found to differ between the two schedules. The vaccinee samples were drawn from two UK trials, COV001 and COV002, one of which was a single-blind randomized controlled phase 2/3 trial testing AZD1222 (ChAdOx1 nCoV-19) in healthy adults. For TCRbeta chain sequencing, PBMC samples from trial participants were taken at day 0 and at day 28 after the second dose. This material consisted of peripheral blood, taken 28 days after the second AZD1222 dose. This sequence was found in an adult who received the AZD1222 COVID-19 vaccine. The chain couples TRBV5-1 to TRBJ1-2, with 8 junctional bases fitting TRBD1. The nucleotide sequence reads as follows: TGCGCCAGCAGCCTGGACAGGGATGGCTACACCTTC. It encodes CASSLDRDGYTF.